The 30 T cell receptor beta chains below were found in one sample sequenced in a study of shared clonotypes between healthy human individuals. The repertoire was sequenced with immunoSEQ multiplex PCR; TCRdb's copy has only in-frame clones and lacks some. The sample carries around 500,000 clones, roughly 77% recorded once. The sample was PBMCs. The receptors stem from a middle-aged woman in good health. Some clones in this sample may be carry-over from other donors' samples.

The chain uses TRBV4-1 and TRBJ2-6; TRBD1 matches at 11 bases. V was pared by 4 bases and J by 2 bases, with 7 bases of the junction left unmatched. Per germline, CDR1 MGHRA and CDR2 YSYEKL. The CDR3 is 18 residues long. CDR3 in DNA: TGCGCCAGCAGCCCCGAAGGACAGGGGGCGGCTGGGGCCAACGTCCTGACTTTC. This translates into CASSPEGQGAAGANVLTF.

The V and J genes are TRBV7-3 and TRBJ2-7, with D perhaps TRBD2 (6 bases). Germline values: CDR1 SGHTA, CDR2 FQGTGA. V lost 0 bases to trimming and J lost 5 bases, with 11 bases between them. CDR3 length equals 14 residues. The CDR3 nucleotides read TGTGCCAGCAGCTTAACGGGAGGTTCGCACGAGCAGTACTTC. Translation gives CASSLTGGSHEQYF.

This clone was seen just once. CDR3 residues: CANSQGAGEKLFF. In DNA, the CDR3 is TGTGCCAACTCTCAGGGGGCGGGGGAAAAACTGTTTTTT. The chain links TRBV10-3 to TRBJ1-4; 8 bases match TRBD1. Trimming cost V 10 bases and J 8 bases; bases outside gene matches: 9. CDR1 and CDR2 from the germline V gene are ENHRY and SYGVKD. CDR3 size: 13 residues.

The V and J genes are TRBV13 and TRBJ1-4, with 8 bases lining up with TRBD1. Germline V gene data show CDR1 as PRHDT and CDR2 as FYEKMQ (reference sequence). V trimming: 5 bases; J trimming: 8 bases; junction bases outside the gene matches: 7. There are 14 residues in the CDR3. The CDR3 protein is CASSIGTGGEKLFF. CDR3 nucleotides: TGTGCCAGCAGCATCGGGACAGGAGGGGAAAAACTGTTTTTT. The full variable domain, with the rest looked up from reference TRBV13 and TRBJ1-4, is AAGVIQSPRHLIKEKRETATLKCYPIPRHDTVYWYQQGPGQDPQFLISFYEKMQSDKGSIPDRFSAQQFSDYHSELNMSSLELGDSALYFCASSIGTGGEKLFFGSGTQLSVL.

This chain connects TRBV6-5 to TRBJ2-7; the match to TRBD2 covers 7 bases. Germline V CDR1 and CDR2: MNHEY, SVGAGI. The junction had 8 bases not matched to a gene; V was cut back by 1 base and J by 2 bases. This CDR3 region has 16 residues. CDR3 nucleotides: TGTGCCAGCAGTTACTTCGCCGGGACTATAGCCTACGAGCAGTACTTC. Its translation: CASSYFAGTIAYEQYF.

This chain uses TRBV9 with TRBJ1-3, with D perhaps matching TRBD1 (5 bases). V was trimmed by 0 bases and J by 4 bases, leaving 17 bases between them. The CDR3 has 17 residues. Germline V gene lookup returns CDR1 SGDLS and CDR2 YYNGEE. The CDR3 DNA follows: TGTGCCAGCAGCGTAGCGTGGGGGGGAGCCTCCGGAAACACCATATATTTT. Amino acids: CASSVAWGGASGNTIYF.

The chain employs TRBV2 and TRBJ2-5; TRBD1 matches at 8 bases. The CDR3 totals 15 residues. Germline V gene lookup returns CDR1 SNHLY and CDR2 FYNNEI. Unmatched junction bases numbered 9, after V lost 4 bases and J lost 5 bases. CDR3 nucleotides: TGTGCCAGCAGTGTAAACCCCCGACAGGGGGAGACCCAGTACTTC. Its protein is CASSVNPRQGETQYF.

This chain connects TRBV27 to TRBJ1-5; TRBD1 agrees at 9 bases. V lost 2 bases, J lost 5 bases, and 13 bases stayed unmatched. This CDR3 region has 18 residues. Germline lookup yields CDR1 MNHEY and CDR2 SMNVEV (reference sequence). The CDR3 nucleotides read TGTGCCAGCAGTTTAACCCGGGGACAGGGACGGGGGGATCAGCCCCAGCATTTT. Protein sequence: CASSLTRGQGRGDQPQHF.

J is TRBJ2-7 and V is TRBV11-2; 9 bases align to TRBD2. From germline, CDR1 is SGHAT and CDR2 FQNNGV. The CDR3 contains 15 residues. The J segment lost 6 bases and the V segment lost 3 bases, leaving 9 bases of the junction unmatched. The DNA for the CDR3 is TGTGCCAGCAGCTTCTCTCCCCGCGGGAGGGGCGAGCAGTACTTC. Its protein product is CASSFSPRGRGEQYF.

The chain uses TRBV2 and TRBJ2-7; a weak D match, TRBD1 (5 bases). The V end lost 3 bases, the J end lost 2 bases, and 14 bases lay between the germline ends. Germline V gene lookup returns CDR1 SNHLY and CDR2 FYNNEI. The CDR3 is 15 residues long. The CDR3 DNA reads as TGTGCCAGCAGTGAGGGGCGCTTACCGACCTACGAGCAGTACTTC. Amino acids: CASSEGRLPTYEQYF.

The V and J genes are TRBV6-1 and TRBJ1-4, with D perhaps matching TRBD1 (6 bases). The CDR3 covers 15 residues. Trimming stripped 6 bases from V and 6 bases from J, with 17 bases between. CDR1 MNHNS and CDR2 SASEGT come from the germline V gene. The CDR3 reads CASSDQTGAYEKLFF. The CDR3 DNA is TGTGCCAGCAGCGACCAGACAGGAGCTTATGAAAAACTGTTTTTT.

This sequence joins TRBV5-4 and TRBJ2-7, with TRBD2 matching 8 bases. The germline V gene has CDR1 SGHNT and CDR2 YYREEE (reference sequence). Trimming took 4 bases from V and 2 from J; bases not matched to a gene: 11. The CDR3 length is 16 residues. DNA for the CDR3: TGTGCCAGCAGCGCAGGCGGGGCGCGGGGGGCCTACGAGCAGTACTTC. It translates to CASSAGGARGAYEQYF.

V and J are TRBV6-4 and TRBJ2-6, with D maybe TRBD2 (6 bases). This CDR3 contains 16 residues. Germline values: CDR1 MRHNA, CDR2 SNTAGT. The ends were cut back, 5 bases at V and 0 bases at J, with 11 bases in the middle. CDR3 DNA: TGTGCCAGCAGTACGGAGGGCCCCTCTGGGGCCAACGTCCTGACTTTC. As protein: CASSTEGPSGANVLTF.

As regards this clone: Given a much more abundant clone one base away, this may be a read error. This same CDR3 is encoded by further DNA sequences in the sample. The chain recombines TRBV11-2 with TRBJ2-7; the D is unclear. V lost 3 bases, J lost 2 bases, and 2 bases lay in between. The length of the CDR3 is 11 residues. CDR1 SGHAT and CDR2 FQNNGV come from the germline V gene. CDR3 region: CASSLAYEQYF. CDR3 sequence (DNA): TGTGCCAGCAGCTTGGCCTACGAGCAGTACTTC.

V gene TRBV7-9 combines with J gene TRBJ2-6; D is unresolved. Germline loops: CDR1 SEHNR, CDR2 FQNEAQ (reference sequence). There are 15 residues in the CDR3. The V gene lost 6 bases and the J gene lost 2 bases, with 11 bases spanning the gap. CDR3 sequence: CASRPQIPGANVLTF. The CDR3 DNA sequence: TGTGCCAGCAGACCACAAATCCCTGGGGCCAACGTCCTGACTTTC.

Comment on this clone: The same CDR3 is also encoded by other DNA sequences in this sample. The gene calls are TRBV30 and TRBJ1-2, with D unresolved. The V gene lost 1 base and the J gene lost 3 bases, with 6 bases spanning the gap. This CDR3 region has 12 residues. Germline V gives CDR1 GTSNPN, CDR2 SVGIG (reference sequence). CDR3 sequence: CAWSGGDYGYTF. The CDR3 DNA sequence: TGTGCCTGGAGTGGGGGTGACTATGGCTACACCTTC.

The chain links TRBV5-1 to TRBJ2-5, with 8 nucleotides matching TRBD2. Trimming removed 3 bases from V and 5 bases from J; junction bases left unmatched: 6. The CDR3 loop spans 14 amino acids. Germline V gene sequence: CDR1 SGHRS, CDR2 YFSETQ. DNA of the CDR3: TGCGCCAGCAGCTCCCCCGGGGGGGAGGAGACCCAGTACTTC. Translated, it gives CASSSPGGEETQYF.

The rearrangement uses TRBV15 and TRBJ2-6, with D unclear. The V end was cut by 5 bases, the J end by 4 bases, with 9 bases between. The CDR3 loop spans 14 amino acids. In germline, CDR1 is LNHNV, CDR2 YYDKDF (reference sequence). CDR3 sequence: CATSPSQGANVLTF. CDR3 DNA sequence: TGTGCCACCAGCCCTTCCCAGGGGGCCAACGTCCTGACTTTC.

The CDR3 nucleotides are TGTGCCAGCACCCATCCGGGACAGGGCGGAAATGAGCAGTTCTTC. This gives the protein CASTHPGQGGNEQFF. The chain is built from TRBV21-1 and TRBJ2-1; the D segment call TRBD1 is taken from the table without a DNA check. TRBV21-1 corresponds to a pseudogene. The CDR3 runs to 15 residues.

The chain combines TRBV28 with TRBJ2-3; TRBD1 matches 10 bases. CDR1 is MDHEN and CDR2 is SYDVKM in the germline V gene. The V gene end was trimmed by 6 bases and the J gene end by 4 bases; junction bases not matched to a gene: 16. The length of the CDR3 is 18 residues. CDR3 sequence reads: CASSPSPGTGEFADTQYF. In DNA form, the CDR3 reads TGTGCCAGCAGCCCTAGTCCCGGGACAGGGGAATTCGCAGATACGCAGTATTTT. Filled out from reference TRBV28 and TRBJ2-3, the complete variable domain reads DVKVTQSSRYLVKRTGEKVFLECVQDMDHENMFWYRQDPGLGLRLIYFSYDVKMKEKGDIPEGYSVSREKKERFSLILESASTNQTSMYLCASSPSPGTGEFADTQYFGPGTRLTVL.

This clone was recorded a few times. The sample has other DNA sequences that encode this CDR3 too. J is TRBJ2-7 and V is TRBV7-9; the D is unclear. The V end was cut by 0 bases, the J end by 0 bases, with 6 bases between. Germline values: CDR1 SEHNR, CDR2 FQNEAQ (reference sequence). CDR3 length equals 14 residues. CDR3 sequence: CASSLAGSSYEQYF. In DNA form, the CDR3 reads TGTGCCAGCAGCTTAGCAGGAAGCTCCTACGAGCAGTACTTC.

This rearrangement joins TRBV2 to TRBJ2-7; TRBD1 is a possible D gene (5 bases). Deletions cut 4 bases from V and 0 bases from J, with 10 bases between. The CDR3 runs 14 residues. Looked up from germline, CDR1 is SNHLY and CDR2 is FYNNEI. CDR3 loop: CASSVTGYSYEQYF. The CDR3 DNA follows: TGTGCCAGCAGTGTAACAGGCTACTCCTACGAGCAGTACTTC.

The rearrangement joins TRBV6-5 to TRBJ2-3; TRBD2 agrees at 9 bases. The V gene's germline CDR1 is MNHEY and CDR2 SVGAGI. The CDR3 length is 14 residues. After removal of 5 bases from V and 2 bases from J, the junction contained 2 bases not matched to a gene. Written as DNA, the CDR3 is TGTGCCAGCAGTCCTAGCGGGACCACAGATACGCAGTATTTT. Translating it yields CASSPSGTTDTQYF.

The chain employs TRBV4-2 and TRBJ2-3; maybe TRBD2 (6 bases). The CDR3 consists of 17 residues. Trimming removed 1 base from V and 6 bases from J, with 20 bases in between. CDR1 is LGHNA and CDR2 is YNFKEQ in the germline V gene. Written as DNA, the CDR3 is TGTGCCAGCAGCCAAGGACGCGGGAACCAGCGTGGGGATACGCAGTATTTT. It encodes CASSQGRGNQRGDTQYF.

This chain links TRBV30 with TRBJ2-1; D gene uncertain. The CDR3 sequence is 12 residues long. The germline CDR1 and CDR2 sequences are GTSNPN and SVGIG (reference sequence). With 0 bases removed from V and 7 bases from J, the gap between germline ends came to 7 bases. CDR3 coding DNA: TGTGCCTGGAGTGTTTGGGGTAATGAGCAGTTCTTC. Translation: CAWSVWGNEQFF.

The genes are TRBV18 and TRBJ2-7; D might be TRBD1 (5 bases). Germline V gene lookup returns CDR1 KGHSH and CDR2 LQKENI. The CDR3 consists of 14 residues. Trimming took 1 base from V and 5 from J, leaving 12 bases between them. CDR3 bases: TGTGCCAGCTCACCACAATCTGGGGCTAACGAGCAGTACTTC. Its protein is CASSPQSGANEQYF.

The CDR3 region is CAAIQRAFF. The CDR3, as DNA: TGTGCCGCCATTCAGAGGGCTTTCTTT. This chain links TRBV21-1 with TRBJ1-1. TRBV21-1 is an annotated pseudogene. The CDR3 is made up of 9 amino acids.

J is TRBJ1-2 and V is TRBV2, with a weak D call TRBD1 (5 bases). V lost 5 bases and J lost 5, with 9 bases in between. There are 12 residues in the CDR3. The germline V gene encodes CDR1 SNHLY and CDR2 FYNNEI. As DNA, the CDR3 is TGTGCCAGCAGTTGGGACGTTTATGGCTACACCTTC. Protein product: CASSWDVYGYTF.

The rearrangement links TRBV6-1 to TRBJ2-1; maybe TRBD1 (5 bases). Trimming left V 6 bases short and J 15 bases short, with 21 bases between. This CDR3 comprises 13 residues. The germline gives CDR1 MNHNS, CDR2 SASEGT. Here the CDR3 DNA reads TGTGCCAGCAGCGCAACAGGTCCTCAACCCGCGTTCTTC. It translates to CASSATGPQPAFF.

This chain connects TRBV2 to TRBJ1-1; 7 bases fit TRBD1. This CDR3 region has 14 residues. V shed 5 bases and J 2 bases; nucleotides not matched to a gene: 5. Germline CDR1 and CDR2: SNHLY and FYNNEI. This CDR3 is CASSWNRGNTEAFF. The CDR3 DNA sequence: TGTGCCAGCAGTTGGAACAGGGGAAACACTGAAGCTTTCTTT.